This T cell receptor beta chain is from a study of naive and memory T cell subsets. General study findings and limits: Clonotypes are single alpha or beta chains, not paired receptors.

The CDR3 spans 14 residues. The germline V gene has CDR1 MDHEN and CDR2 SYDVKM. Trimming removed 6 bases at V and 0 bases at J, with 12 bases between. Cells stained for CD3, CD4, CD8, CD45RA, CD27 and viability were sorted into four CD45RA/CD27 subsets. Two oligonucleotides, mixed equimolar, formed the beta constant-region primer covering TRBC1 and TRBC2. Four rounds of PCR amplified the ligated cDNA using nested alpha and beta constant-region primers plus SP2. MiXCR, run by TCRdb on the UMI-ligation and nested PCR reads, gives a single entry per CDR3 protein. This table has around 130,000 distinct CDR3 sequences, 35% to 40% appearing once. Only a few counts were recorded for this clonotype. Its specificity is not known.

This rearrangement joins TRBV28 to TRBJ2-7, with a possible D match to TRBD2 (6 bases). The sequenced sample was central memory CD4+ T cells from blood. This sequence was found in a human donor in good health. The CDR3 here is CASRPLATSYEQYF. As DNA, the CDR3 is TGTGCCAGCAGGCCGCTAGCGACCTCCTACGAGCAGTACTTC.